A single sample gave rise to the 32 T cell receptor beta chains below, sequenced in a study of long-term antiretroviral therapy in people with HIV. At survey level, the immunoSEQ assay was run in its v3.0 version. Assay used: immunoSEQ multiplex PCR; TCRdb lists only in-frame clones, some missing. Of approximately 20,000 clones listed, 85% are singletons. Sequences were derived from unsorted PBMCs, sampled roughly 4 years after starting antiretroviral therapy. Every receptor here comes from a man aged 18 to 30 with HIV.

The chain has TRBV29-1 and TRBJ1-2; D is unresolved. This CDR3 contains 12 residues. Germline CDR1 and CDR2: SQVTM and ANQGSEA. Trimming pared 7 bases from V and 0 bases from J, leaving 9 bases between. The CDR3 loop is CSGGNTNYGYTF. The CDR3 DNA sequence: TGCAGCGGAGGGAATACTAACTATGGCTACACCTTC.

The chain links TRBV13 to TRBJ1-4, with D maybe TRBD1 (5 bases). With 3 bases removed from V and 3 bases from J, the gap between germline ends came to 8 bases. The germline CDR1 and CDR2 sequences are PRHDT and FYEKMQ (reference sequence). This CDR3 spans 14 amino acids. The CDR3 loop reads CASSLGLPNEKLFF. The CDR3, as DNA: TGTGCCAGCAGCTTGGGGCTGCCTAATGAAAAACTGTTTTTT.

The CDR3 DNA reads as TGTGCCAGCAGCTCACAGGTAGGCTACGAGCAGTACGTC. Its protein product is CASSSQVGYEQYV. The chain links TRBV7-9 to TRBJ2-7, with D maybe TRBD1 (5 bases). The germline gives CDR1 SEHNR, CDR2 FQNEAQ (reference sequence). The CDR3 consists of 13 residues. Trimming stripped 4 bases from V and 3 bases from J, with 10 bases between.

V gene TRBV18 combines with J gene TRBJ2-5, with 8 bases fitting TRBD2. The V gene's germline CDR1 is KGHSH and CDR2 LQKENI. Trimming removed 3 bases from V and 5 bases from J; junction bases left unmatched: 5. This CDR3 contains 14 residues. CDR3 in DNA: TGTGCCAGCTCACCTGGACTAGCTTTTGAGACCCAGTACTTC. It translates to CASSPGLAFETQYF.

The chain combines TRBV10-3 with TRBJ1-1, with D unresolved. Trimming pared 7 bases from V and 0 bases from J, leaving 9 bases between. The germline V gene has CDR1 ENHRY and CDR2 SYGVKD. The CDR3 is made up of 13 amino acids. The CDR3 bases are TGTGCCATCAAAAGGGCCATGAACACTGAAGCTTTCTTT. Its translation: CAIKRAMNTEAFF.

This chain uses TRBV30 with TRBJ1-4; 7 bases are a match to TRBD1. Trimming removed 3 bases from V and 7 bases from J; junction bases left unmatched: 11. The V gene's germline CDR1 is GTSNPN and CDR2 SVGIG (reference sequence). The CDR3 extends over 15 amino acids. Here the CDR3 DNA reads TGTGCCTGGAGCGCCGACAGGGCTTTAGTTGAAAAACTGTTTTTT. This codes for CAWSADRALVEKLFF.

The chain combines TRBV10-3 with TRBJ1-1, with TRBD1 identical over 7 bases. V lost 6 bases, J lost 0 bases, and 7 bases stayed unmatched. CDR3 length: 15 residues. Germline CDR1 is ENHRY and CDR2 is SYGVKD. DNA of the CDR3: TGTGCCATCAGGAGACAGGGTTTCCTGAACACTGAAGCTTTCTTT. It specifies CAIRRQGFLNTEAFF.

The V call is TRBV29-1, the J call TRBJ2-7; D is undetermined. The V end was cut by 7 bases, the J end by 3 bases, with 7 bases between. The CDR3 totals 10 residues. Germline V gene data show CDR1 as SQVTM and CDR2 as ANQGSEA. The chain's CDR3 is CSALDYEQYF. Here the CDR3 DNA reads TGCAGCGCCCTAGACTACGAGCAGTACTTC.

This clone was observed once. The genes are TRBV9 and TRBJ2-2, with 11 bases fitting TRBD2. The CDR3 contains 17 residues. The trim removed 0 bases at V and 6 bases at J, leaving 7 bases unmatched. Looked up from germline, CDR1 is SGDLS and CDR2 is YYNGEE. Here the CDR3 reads CASSVESLAGVPGELFF. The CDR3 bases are TGTGCCAGCAGCGTAGAGTCACTAGCGGGGGTTCCCGGGGAGCTGTTTTTT.

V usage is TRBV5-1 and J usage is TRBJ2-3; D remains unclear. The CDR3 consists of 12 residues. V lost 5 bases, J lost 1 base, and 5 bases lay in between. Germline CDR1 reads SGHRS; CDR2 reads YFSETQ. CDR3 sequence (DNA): TGCGCCAGCAGAGTCGGCACAGATACGCAGTATTTT. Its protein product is CASRVGTDTQYF.

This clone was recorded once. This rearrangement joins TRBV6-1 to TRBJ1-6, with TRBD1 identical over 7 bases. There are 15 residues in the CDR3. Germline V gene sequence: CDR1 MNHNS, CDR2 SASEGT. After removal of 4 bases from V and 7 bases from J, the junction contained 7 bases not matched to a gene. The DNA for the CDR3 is TGTGCCAGCAGTGGCACGGGACAGCTAAATTCACCCCTCCACTTT. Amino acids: CASSGTGQLNSPLHF.

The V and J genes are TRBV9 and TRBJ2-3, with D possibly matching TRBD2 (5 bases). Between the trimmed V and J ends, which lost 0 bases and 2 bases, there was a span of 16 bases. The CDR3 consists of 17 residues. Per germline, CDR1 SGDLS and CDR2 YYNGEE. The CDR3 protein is CASSVENTEGPTDTQYF. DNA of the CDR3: TGTGCCAGCAGCGTAGAAAATACTGAGGGCCCCACAGATACGCAGTATTTT. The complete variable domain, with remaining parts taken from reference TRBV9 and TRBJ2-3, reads DSGVTQTPKHLITATGQRVTLRCSPRSGDLSVYWYQQSLDQGLQFLIQYYNGEERAKGNILERFSAQQFPDLHSELNLSSLELGDSALYFCASSVENTEGPTDTQYFGPGTRLTVL.

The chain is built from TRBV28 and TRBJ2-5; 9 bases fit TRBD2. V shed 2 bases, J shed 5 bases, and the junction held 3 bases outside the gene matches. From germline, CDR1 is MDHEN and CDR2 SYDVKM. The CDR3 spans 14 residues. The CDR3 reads CASSLILAGETQYF. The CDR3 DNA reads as TGTGCCAGCAGTTTAATACTAGCGGGCGAGACCCAGTACTTC.

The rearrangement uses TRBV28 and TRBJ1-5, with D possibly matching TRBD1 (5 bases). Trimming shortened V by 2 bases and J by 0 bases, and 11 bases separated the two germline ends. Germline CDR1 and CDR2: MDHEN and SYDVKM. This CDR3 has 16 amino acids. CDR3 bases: TGTGCCAGCAGTTTAGGGCAGGGTTATAGCAATCAGCCCCAGCATTTT. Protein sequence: CASSLGQGYSNQPQHF.

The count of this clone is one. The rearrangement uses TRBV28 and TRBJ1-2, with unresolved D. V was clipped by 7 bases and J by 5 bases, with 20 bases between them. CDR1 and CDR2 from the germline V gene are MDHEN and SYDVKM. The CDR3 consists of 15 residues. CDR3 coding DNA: TGTGCCAGCACAGCCCGCTTTGAGGGCTTTTATGGCTACACCTTC. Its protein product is CASTARFEGFYGYTF.

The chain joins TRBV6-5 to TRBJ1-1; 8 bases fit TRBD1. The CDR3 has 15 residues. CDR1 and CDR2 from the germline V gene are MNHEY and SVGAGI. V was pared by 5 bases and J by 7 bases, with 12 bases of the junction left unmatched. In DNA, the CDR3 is TGTGCCAGCAGTCAACCTCGGACAGGGAACCTTGAAGCTTTCTTT. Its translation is CASSQPRTGNLEAFF.

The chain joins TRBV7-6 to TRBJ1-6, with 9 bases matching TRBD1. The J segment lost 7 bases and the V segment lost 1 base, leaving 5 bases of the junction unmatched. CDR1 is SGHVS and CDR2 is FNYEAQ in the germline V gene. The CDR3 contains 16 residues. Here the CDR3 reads CASSLGQGVRNSPLHF. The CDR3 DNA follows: TGTGCCAGCAGCTTAGGACAGGGGGTGAGAAATTCACCCCTCCACTTT.

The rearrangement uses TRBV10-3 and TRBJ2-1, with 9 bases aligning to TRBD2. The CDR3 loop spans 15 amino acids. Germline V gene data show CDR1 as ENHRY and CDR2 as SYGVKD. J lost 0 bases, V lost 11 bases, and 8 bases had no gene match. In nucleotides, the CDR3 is TGTGCCTCCTCAGCGGGGGGTCTCTCCTACAATGAGCAGTTCTTC. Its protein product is CASSAGGLSYNEQFF.

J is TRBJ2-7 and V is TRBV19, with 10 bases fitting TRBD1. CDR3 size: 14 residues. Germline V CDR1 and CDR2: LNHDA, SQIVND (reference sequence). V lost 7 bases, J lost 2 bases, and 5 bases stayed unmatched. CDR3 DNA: TGTGCCAGTAAGAAGGGGACAGGGGCCTACGAGCAGTACTTC. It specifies CASKKGTGAYEQYF.

The CDR3 DNA is TGTGCCAGCAGCGCGGGGCTTTTAGGTGAAAAACTGTTTTTT. It encodes CASSAGLLGEKLFF. This chain joins TRBV5-4 and TRBJ1-4; D is possibly TRBD1 (5 bases). Per germline, CDR1 SGHNT and CDR2 YYREEE (reference sequence). The CDR3 loop spans 14 amino acids. V dropped 4 bases and J dropped 7 bases, with 14 bases sitting between them.

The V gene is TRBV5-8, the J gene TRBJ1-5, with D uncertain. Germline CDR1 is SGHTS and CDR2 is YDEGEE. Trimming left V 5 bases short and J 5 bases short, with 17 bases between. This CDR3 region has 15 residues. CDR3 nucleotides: TGTGCCAGCAGTCCTACCGGGAGTTTTTATCAGCCCCAGCATTTT. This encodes CASSPTGSFYQPQHF. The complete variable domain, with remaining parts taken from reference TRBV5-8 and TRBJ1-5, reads EAGVTQSPTHLIKTRGQQATLRCSPISGHTSVYWYQQALGLGLQFLLWYDEGEERNRGNFPPRFSGRQFPNYSSELNVNALELEDSALYLCASSPTGSFYQPQHFGDGTRLSIL.

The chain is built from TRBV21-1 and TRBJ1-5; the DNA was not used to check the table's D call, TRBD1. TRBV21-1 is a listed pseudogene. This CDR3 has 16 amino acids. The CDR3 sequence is CASSKCFGQDYQPQHF. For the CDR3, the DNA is TGTGCCAGCAGCAAATGCTTCGGACAGGATTATCAGCCCCAGCATTTT.

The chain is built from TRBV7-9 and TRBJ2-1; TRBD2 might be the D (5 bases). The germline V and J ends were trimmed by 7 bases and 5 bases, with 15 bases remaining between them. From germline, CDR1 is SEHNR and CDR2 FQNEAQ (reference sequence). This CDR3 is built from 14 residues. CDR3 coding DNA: TGTGCCAGCATGAGCAGCGGCCTAGACAATGAGCAGTTCTTC. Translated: CASMSSGLDNEQFF.

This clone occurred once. CDR3 bases: TGTGCCAGCAGCCAAGTCACCGGGGAGCTGTTTTTT. Its translation: CASSQVTGELFF. J is TRBJ2-2 and V is TRBV6-6; D is uncertain. Looked up from germline, CDR1 is MNHNY and CDR2 is SVGAGI (reference sequence). V was shortened by 6 bases and J by 4 bases, with 6 bases between the two germline ends. This CDR3 contains 12 residues.

The DNA of the CDR3 is TGTGCCAGCAGCTACGGGACTAGCGGGGGATCAGATACGCAGTATTTT. Its protein product is CASSYGTSGGSDTQYF. The J gene is TRBJ2-3, the V gene TRBV9, with 14 nucleotides matching TRBD2. CDR1 SGDLS and CDR2 YYNGEE come from the germline V gene. This CDR3 spans 16 amino acids. Trimming took 4 bases from V and 4 from J; bases not matched to a gene: 5.

CDR3 nucleotide sequence: TGTGCCAGCAGCTTCCCCGGGGGAACCTATGGCTACACCTTC. Its protein product is CASSFPGGTYGYTF. V gene TRBV5-6 combines with J gene TRBJ1-2; D might be TRBD1 (5 bases). CDR3 length equals 14 residues. Trimming took off 2 bases at V and 4 bases at J, with 12 bases between the two ends. Germline CDR1 reads SGHDT; CDR2 reads YYEEEE.

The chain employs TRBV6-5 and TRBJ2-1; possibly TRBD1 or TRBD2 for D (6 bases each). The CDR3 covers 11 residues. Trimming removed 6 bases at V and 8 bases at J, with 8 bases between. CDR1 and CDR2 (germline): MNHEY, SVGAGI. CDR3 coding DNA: TGTGCCAGCAGGAGGGGGGATGAGCAGTTCTTC. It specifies CASRRGDEQFF.

This chain's CDR3 is CASSSTGPTDYPYEQYF. The CDR3 DNA follows: TGTGCCAGCAGCTCCACCGGGCCCACCGATTACCCCTACGAGCAGTACTTC. This rearrangement joins TRBV5-6 to TRBJ2-7; D call uncertain. Germline CDR1 SGHDT, CDR2 YYEEEE. The CDR3 is 17 residues long. The V gene lost 3 bases and the J gene lost 2 bases, with 21 bases spanning the gap.

The CDR3: CASSLVSKEAFF. In DNA, the CDR3 is TGTGCCAGCAGCTTGGTGAGTAAGGAAGCTTTCTTT. J is TRBJ1-1 and V is TRBV5-5; D not resolved. The CDR3 length is 12 residues. Deletions cut 0 bases from V and 8 bases from J, with 8 bases between. Per germline, CDR1 SGHKS and CDR2 YYEKEE (reference sequence).

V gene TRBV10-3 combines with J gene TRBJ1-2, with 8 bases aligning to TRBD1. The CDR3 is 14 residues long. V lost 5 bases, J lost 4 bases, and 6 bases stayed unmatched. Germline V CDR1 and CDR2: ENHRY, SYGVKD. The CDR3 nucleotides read TGTGCCATCAGTCAAGGACAGGGCCGCTATGGCTACACCTTC. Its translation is CAISQGQGRYGYTF.

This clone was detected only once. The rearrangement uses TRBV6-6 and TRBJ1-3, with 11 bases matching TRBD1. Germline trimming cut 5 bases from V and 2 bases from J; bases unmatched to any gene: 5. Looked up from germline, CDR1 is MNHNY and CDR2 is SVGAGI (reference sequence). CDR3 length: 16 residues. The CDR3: CASSTRDRGTGNTIYF. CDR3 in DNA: TGTGCCAGCAGTACCCGGGACAGGGGGACTGGAAACACCATATATTTT.

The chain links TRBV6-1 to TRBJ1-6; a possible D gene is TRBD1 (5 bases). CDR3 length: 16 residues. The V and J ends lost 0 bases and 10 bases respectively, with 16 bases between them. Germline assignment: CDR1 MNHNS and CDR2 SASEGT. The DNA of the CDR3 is TGTGCCAGCAGTGAAGCCAGACAGTTATTAAGATCACCCCTCCACTTT. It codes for CASSEARQLLRSPLHF.